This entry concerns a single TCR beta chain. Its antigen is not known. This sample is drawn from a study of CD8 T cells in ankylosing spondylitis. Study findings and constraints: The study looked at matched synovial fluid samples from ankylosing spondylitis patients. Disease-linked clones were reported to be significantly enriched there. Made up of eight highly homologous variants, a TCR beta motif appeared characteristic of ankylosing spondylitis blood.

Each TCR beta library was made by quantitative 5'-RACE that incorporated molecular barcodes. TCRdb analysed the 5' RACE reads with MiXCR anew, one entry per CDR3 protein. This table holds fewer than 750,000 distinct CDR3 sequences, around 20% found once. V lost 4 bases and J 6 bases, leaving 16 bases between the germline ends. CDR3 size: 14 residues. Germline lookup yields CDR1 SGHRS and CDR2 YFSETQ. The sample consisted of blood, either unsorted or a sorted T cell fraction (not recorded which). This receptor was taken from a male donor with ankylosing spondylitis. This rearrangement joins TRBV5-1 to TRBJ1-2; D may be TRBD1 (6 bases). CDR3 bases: TGCGCCAGCAGCCCACCACTTTCAGGGGATGGCTACACCTTC. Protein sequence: CASSPPLSGDGYTF.